This TCR beta chain was sequenced in a study of blood T cells in healthy people across ages. The use of a sample-barcoded 5' primer and a J-beta primer mix characterized a second PCR of roughly 6 to 11 cycles. TCRdb passed the 5' RACE reads through MiXCR, listing each CDR3 protein once. Of about 750,000 distinct CDR3 sequences listed, approximately 53% are singletons. The CDR3 loop spans 15 amino acids. V lost 0 bases to trimming and J lost 0 bases, with 7 bases between them. From germline, CDR1 is LGHDT and CDR2 YNNKEL (reference sequence). This TCR was sampled from a man older than 75 in good health. The J gene is TRBJ2-3, the V gene TRBV3-1; D not resolved. Sequenced input: blood. The chain's CDR3 is CASSQDGESTDTQYF. The DNA for the CDR3 is TGTGCCAGCAGCCAAGATGGGGAAAGCACAGATACGCAGTATTTT.